This TCR beta chain comes out of a study of cytomegalovirus exposure and HLA in healthy donors. The CDR3 extends over 16 amino acids. Germline V gene sequence: CDR1 LNHNV, CDR2 YYDKDF (reference sequence). V was trimmed by 1 base and J by 5 bases, leaving 16 bases between them. PCR involved 60 Vbeta and 13 Jbeta primers. Libraries were prepared by immunoSEQ multiplex PCR; TCRdb keeps only in-frame clonotypes and omits some of them. The table records about 190,000 clones, roughly three quarters of them present only once. The chain uses TRBV15 and TRBJ2-3, with D possibly being TRBD1 (6 bases). The sequencing sample was made of PBMCs. This receptor was identified in a woman aged 18-29 years in good health and CMV-seronegative. CDR3 coding DNA: TGTGCCACCAGCAGAGGGGACATCGGGCACGGAGATACGCAGTATTTT. This encodes CATSRGDIGHGDTQYF.